The T cell receptor (beta chain) described here comes from a study of T cells in women clearing cervical HPV infection. Overall study context: Blood came at first lesion visit for cases, post-clearance for controls.

All participants had a single incident cervical HPV16 infection, and prevalent HPV16 infections were excluded. TCRdb's table, derived via immunoSEQ multiplex PCR, lists solely in-frame clones and lacks some. The ten top clones account for roughly 1.6%, within a sample of under 35,000 clones. The clonotype was recovered from a woman aged 18-70 years with a cervical HPV16 infection that either progressed to CIN3+ or cleared (not recorded which). Sequences were obtained from blood buffy coat.

CDR3 loop: CASSSAAAHSPLHF. The part of the CDR3 DNA that was read is TGCGCCAGCAGCTCAGCGGCGGCTCATTCACCC. The chain employs TRBV5-1 and TRBJ1-6, with unresolved D. The sequenced fragment ends 3 residues before the CDR3 boundary, so the rest is inferred from the germline J gene. Germline CDR1 SGHRS, CDR2 YFSETQ. The CDR3 is made up of 14 amino acids. V was shortened by 3 bases and J by 8 bases, with 12 bases between the two germline ends.